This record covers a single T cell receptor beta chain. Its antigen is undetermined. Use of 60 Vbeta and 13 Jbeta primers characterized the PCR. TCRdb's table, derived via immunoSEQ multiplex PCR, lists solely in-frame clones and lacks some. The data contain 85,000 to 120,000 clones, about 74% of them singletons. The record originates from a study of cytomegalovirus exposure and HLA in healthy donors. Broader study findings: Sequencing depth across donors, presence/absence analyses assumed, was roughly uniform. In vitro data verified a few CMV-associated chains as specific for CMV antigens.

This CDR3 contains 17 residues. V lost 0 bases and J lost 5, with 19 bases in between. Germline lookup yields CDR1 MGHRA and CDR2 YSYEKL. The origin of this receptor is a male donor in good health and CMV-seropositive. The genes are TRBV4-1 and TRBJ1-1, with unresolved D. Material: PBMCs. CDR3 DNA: TGCGCCAGCAGCCAAGACAGCCTGGCACTCATCAGGACTGAAGCTTTCTTT. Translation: CASSQDSLALIRTEAFF.